Shown below are 29 T cell receptor beta chains from a single sample sequenced in a study of blood T cell repertoires in COVID-19. Repertoires were generated with immunoSEQ multiplex PCR, while TCRdb's copy carries only in-frame clones and drops some. The repertoire has about 72,000 clones, around 80% of them found once; the top ten carry around 20%. The material sequenced was peripheral blood. The origin of the receptors is a human donor in a cohort sampled during active COVID-19.

Notes on this clone: The same CDR3 arises from other DNA sequences in this sample as well. V is TRBV5-1 and J is TRBJ1-1; TRBD1 aligns across 8 bases. CDR1 and CDR2 (germline): SGHRS, YFSETQ. The CDR3 runs 14 residues. The trim removed 4 bases at V and 1 base at J, leaving 3 bases unmatched. The CDR3 sequence is CASSPGTGNTEAFF. The CDR3 DNA is TGCGCCAGCAGCCCAGGGACAGGGAACACTGAAGCTTTCTTT. Complete variable domain (other parts from reference TRBV5-1 and TRBJ1-1): KAGVTQTPRYLIKTRGQQVTLSCSPISGHRSVSWYQQTPGQGLQFLFEYFSETQRNKGNFPGRFSGRQFSNSRSEMNVSTLELGDSALYLCASSPGTGNTEAFFGQGTRLTVV.

The chain combines TRBV5-8 with TRBJ1-5; D is possibly TRBD1 (5 bases). Trimming took off 0 bases at V and 7 bases at J, with 11 bases between the two ends. Germline V gene sequence: CDR1 SGHTS, CDR2 YDEGEE. This CDR3 has 14 amino acids. This CDR3 is CASSLGAGLQPQHF. DNA of the CDR3: TGTGCCAGCAGCTTGGGGGCAGGGTTGCAGCCCCAGCATTTT.

This chain links TRBV10-3 with TRBJ2-7; 7 bases map to TRBD1. The CDR3 sequence is 15 residues long. Germline assignment: CDR1 ENHRY and CDR2 SYGVKD. The trim removed 3 bases at V and 4 bases at J, leaving 9 bases unmatched. As DNA, the CDR3 is TGTGCCATCAGTGATCCACAGCAGGGGGAATACGAGCAGTACTTC. Translation gives CAISDPQQGEYEQYF.

J is TRBJ1-2 and V is TRBV10-2; the D gene is possibly TRBD1 (6 bases). The germline CDR1 and CDR2 sequences are WSHSY and SAAADI. This CDR3 is built from 13 residues. Trimming cost V 7 bases and J 2 bases, with 11 bases left between them. CDR3 protein: CASKQGGNYGYTF. CDR3 DNA sequence: TGCGCCAGCAAACAGGGAGGGAACTATGGCTACACCTTC.

The chain has TRBV27 and TRBJ2-6; 8 bases are shared with TRBD1. The CDR3 loop spans 23 amino acids. Per germline, CDR1 MNHEY and CDR2 SMNVEV (reference sequence). The junction had 22 bases not matched to a gene; V was cut back by 3 bases and J by 0 bases. In DNA form, the CDR3 reads TGTGCCAGCAGTTTTAACATGCGTACCCCCGGACAGGGACGTTACTCTGGGGCCAACGTCCTGACTTTC. Protein sequence: CASSFNMRTPGQGRYSGANVLTF. The entire variable domain, with the rest obtained from reference TRBV27 and TRBJ2-6, is as follows: EAQVTQNPRYLITVTGKKLTVTCSQNMNHEYMSWYRQDPGLGLRQIYYSMNVEVTDKGDVPEGYKVSRKEKRNFPLILESPSPNQTSLYFCASSFNMRTPGQGRYSGANVLTFGAGSRLTVL.

The CDR3 is CASSSVGGLETGELFF. In nucleotides, the CDR3 is TGTGCCAGCTCCTCAGTGGGGGGGCTAGAAACCGGGGAGCTGTTTTTT. The rearrangement uses TRBV9 and TRBJ2-2, with D tentatively TRBD2 (7 bases). This CDR3 region has 16 residues. Trimming cost V 7 bases and J 5 bases, with 21 bases left between them. CDR1 and CDR2 from the germline V gene are SGDLS and YYNGEE.

The chain joins TRBV3-1 (or the pseudogene TRBV3-2) to TRBJ1-4; possibly TRBD1 for D (5 bases). Germline lookup yields CDR1 LGHDT and CDR2 YNNKEL (reference sequence). Trimming left V 4 bases short and J 5 bases short, with 11 bases between. The CDR3 loop spans 14 amino acids. CDR3 in DNA: TGTGCCAGCAGCCGGGAGGGGAGGAATGAAAAACTGTTTTTT. Its translation is CASSREGRNEKLFF.

The gene calls are TRBV14 and TRBJ2-3, with D unclear. The V end lost 0 bases, the J end lost 0 bases, and 10 bases lay between the germline ends. The germline gives CDR1 SGHDN, CDR2 FVKESK. The CDR3 runs to 16 residues. The CDR3 region is CASSQDTRASTDTQYF. In nucleotides, the CDR3 is TGTGCCAGCAGCCAAGACACGCGCGCTAGCACAGATACGCAGTATTTT. The full variable domain, with the rest looked up from reference TRBV14 and TRBJ2-3, is EAGVTQFPSHSVIEKGQTVTLRCDPISGHDNLYWYRRVMGKEIKFLLHFVKESKQDESGMPNNRFLAERTGGTYSTLKVQPAELEDSGVYFCASSQDTRASTDTQYFGPGTRLTVL.

V gene TRBV6-1 combines with J gene TRBJ1-3; 7 bases line up with TRBD1. The CDR3 is 16 residues long. The germline CDR1 and CDR2 sequences are MNHNS and SASEGT. The V segment lost 4 bases and the J segment 2 bases; nucleotides outside the gene matches: 8. CDR3 region: CASSGENRGAGNTIYF. CDR3 nucleotide sequence: TGTGCCAGCAGTGGGGAAAACAGGGGTGCTGGAAACACCATATATTTT.

The chain employs TRBV10-1 and TRBJ1-2; TRBD1 agrees at 7 bases. Germline CDR1 is WNHNN and CDR2 is SYGVQD (reference sequence). The CDR3 consists of 14 residues. Germline trimming cut 4 bases from V and 3 bases from J; bases unmatched to any gene: 5. The CDR3: CASSGAGTDYGYTF. The CDR3 DNA reads TGCGCCAGCAGTGGGGCCGGGACAGACTATGGCTACACCTTC.

The chain carries TRBV29-1 and TRBJ2-7, with 10 bases matching TRBD1. Losses at the gene ends were 1 base for V and 4 bases for J; bases not matched to a gene: 4. The germline V gene encodes CDR1 SQVTM and CDR2 ANQGSEA. This CDR3 has 14 amino acids. The CDR3 sequence: CSVEGTGGRYEQYF. The DNA of the CDR3 is TGCAGCGTTGAAGGGACAGGGGGTAGGTACGAGCAGTACTTC.

The chain carries TRBV2 and TRBJ1-4; tentative D call: TRBD1 (6 bases). Germline V lookup: CDR1 SNHLY, CDR2 FYNNEI. V lost 1 base and J lost 7, with 16 bases in between. This CDR3 contains 16 residues. The CDR3 bases are TGTGCCAGCAGTGAAGTACAGGGTGGCGGGGGTGAAAAACTGTTTTTT. Residues: CASSEVQGGGGEKLFF.

The J gene is TRBJ2-7, the V gene TRBV6-5; no reliable D call. The CDR3 runs 13 residues. V was pared by 2 bases and J by 5 bases, with 10 bases between. Germline V CDR1 and CDR2: MNHEY, SVGAGI. CDR3 coding DNA: TGTGCCAGCAGTTACCGAGATCAAGACGAGCAGTACTTC. Protein sequence: CASSYRDQDEQYF.

The V and J genes are TRBV7-9 and TRBJ1-4, with 8 bases matching TRBD1. Germline V gene sequence: CDR1 SEHNR, CDR2 FQNEAQ (reference sequence). The V and J ends lost 4 bases and 1 base, in that order; junction bases with no gene match: 2. CDR3 length: 15 amino acids. CDR3 DNA: TGTGCCAGCAGCTCCGACAGGGGAACTAATGAAAAACTGTTTTTT. Translated: CASSSDRGTNEKLFF. Using reference TRBV7-9 and TRBJ1-4 for the parts outside the CDR3, the full variable domain is DTGVSQNPRHKITKRGQNVTFRCDPISEHNRLYWYRQTLGQGPEFLTYFQNEAQLEKSRLLSDRFSAERPKGSFSTLEIQRTEQGDSAMYLCASSSDRGTNEKLFFGSGTQLSVL.

The CDR3: CASGGGHYGYTF. CDR3 bases: TGTGCCAGCGGCGGGGGGCATTATGGCTACACCTTC. The chain uses TRBV6-5 and TRBJ1-2, with D possibly matching TRBD1 (6 bases). The CDR3 is 12 residues long. V lost 8 bases to trimming and J lost 5 bases, with 12 bases between them. CDR1 MNHEY and CDR2 SVGAGI come from the germline V gene.

This clone was observed once. V is TRBV19 and J is TRBJ1-5; 8 bases agree with TRBD1. Germline V lookup: CDR1 LNHDA, CDR2 SQIVND (reference sequence). The CDR3 is 14 residues long. The ends lost 5 bases at V and 5 bases at J; junction bases unmatched: 5. This CDR3 reads CASSLTGDDQPQHF. The CDR3 coding sequence is TGTGCCAGTAGTTTGACAGGGGACGATCAGCCCCAGCATTTT.

This clone has at least ten counts. This sequence joins TRBV10-2 and TRBJ1-4; maybe TRBD1 (5 bases). V gave up 7 bases and J gave up 5 bases, with 11 bases separating them. Germline CDR1 WSHSY, CDR2 SAAADI. The CDR3 spans 13 residues. The DNA for the CDR3 is TGCGCCAGCATGGAGACAGCAAATGAAAAACTGTTTTTT. Residues: CASMETANEKLFF.

This chain connects TRBV4-1 to TRBJ2-1; D not resolved. CDR3 length equals 16 residues. Trimming removed 1 base from V and 7 bases from J, with 17 bases in between. Germline V gene data show CDR1 as MGHRA and CDR2 as YSYEKL. CDR3 nucleotides: TGCGCCAGCAGCCAAGCAGAGGTGGTTGGCTGGAATGAGCAGTTCTTC. It yields the protein CASSQAEVVGWNEQFF.

This chain uses TRBV5-1 with TRBJ2-3; perhaps TRBD2 as D (6 bases). Germline assignment: CDR1 SGHRS and CDR2 YFSETQ. The CDR3 runs 16 residues. Between the trimmed V and J ends, which lost 4 bases and 2 bases, there was a span of 17 bases. CDR3 residues: CASSPQTGSPTDTQYF. The CDR3 nucleotides are TGCGCCAGCAGCCCTCAGACCGGGAGCCCCACAGATACGCAGTATTTT.

This clone has only one observation. This rearrangement joins TRBV11-2 to TRBJ2-7; TRBD2 agrees at 10 bases. The germline CDR1 and CDR2 sequences are SGHAT and FQNNGV. The trim removed 4 bases at V and 2 bases at J, leaving 5 bases unmatched. This CDR3 is 15 amino acids long. CDR3 amino acids: CASSSIAGGPYEQYF. CDR3 nucleotide sequence: TGTGCCAGCAGCTCAATAGCGGGGGGCCCCTACGAGCAGTACTTC.

The V and J genes are TRBV21-1 and TRBJ1-3; TRBD1 is the table's D call and was not checked against the DNA. TRBV21-1 is assigned pseudogene status. The CDR3 runs to 15 residues. The CDR3 DNA reads as TGTGCCAGCAGGAAACAAAGGGGGCTTAGAAACACCATATATTTT. The encoded protein is CASRKQRGLRNTIYF.

V usage is TRBV5-1 and J usage is TRBJ1-3; no clear D gene. Germline CDR1 and CDR2: SGHRS and YFSETQ. The CDR3 sequence is 11 residues long. Trimming removed 5 bases from V and 7 bases from J, with 7 bases in between. Written as DNA, the CDR3 is TGCGCCAGCAGTGATGGCAACACCATATATTTT. Amino acid sequence: CASSDGNTIYF.

V usage is TRBV5-1 and J usage is TRBJ1-6; a weak D match, TRBD1 (5 bases). CDR3 size: 15 residues. V was shortened by 0 bases and J by 5 bases, with 9 bases between the two germline ends. Germline lookup yields CDR1 SGHRS and CDR2 YFSETQ. Here the CDR3 DNA reads TGCGCCAGCAGCTTGGGACAGCAAAATAATTCACCCCTCCACTTT. Its protein is CASSLGQQNNSPLHF.

The rearrangement uses TRBV19 and TRBJ2-6; TRBD1 matches 8 bases. The V and J ends lost 7 bases and 0 bases, in that order; junction bases with no gene match: 8. CDR1 is LNHDA and CDR2 is SQIVND in the germline V gene (reference sequence). The CDR3 length is 17 residues. This CDR3 is CASTLQGDHSGANVLTF. The CDR3 bases are TGTGCCAGTACCCTACAGGGGGACCACTCTGGGGCCAACGTCCTGACTTTC.

The V gene is TRBV11-2, the J gene TRBJ1-4, with 9 bases fitting TRBD1. The germline V gene has CDR1 SGHAT and CDR2 FQNNGV. The CDR3 length is 14 residues. V dropped 4 bases and J dropped 11; count of bases not matched to a gene: 8. The CDR3 DNA reads TGTGCCAGCAGCTCGGGACAGGGTAGTAGGAAACTGTTTTTT. Protein product: CASSSGQGSRKLFF.

The rearrangement uses TRBV19 and TRBJ2-7; 10 nucleotides line up with TRBD2. This CDR3 has 14 residues. Losses at the gene ends were 4 bases for V and 3 bases for J; bases not matched to a gene: 3. Germline V gene lookup returns CDR1 LNHDA and CDR2 SQIVND (reference sequence). The CDR3 protein is CASSTIAGGYEQYF. In DNA, the CDR3 is TGTGCCAGTAGTACGATAGCGGGGGGCTACGAGCAGTACTTC. The complete variable domain, with remaining parts taken from reference TRBV19 and TRBJ2-7, reads DGGITQSPKYLFRKEGQNVTLSCEQNLNHDAMYWYRQDPGQGLRLIYYSQIVNDFQKGDIAEGYSVSREKKESFPLTVTSAQKNPTAFYLCASSTIAGGYEQYFGPGTRLTVT.

The V gene is TRBV28, the J gene TRBJ1-2; 7 nucleotides agree with TRBD1. The trim removed 6 bases at V and 4 bases at J, leaving 8 bases unmatched. CDR1 is MDHEN, CDR2 SYDVKM, per germline. This CDR3 contains 14 residues. CDR3 region: CASSSPGTAYGYTF. CDR3 nucleotide sequence: TGTGCCAGCAGCAGTCCCGGGACAGCCTATGGCTACACCTTC.

The chain has TRBV7-2 and TRBJ1-2; 7 bases fit TRBD1. Germline-derived CDR1 and CDR2 are SGHTA and FQGNSA. Unmatched junction bases numbered 8, after V lost 4 bases and J lost 3 bases. The CDR3 has 15 residues. The CDR3 DNA reads TGTGCCAGCAGCTCGACAACAGGGGCGTACTATGGCTACACCTTC. Its protein product is CASSSTTGAYYGYTF.

The chain uses TRBV19 and TRBJ1-2; D is uncertain. The CDR3 length is 14 residues. The V end lost 1 base, the J end lost 1 base, and 7 bases lay between the germline ends. CDR1 and CDR2 (germline): LNHDA, SQIVND (reference sequence). CDR3 sequence: CASSIGRGNYGYTF. The DNA of the CDR3 is TGTGCCAGTAGTATAGGACGAGGTAACTATGGCTACACCTTC.